These 29 T cell receptor beta chains came from one sample sequenced in a study of blood T cell repertoires in COVID-19. Clones were read by immunoSEQ multiplex PCR, and TCRdb kept only the in-frame ones, dropping some. The repertoire holds around 180,000 clones, with 88% as singletons. Sequences were obtained from peripheral blood. The receptors come from a man aged 55 to 69 with acute or convalescent COVID-19.

This rearrangement joins TRBV19 to TRBJ1-2, with 9 bases that match TRBD1. The length of the CDR3 is 14 residues. Germline lookup yields CDR1 LNHDA and CDR2 SQIVND (reference sequence). Losses at the gene ends were 10 bases for V and 3 bases for J; bases not matched to a gene: 9. The DNA for the CDR3 is TGTGCCACCCTGAACAGGGGGCGCGACTATGGCTACACCTTC. Its translation is CATLNRGRDYGYTF.

The chain couples TRBV24-1 to TRBJ2-3; tentatively, D is TRBD2 (5 bases). Trimming took 1 base from V and 2 from J, leaving 9 bases between them. The CDR3 contains 15 residues. Per germline, CDR1 KGHDR and CDR2 SFDVKD. The CDR3 loop reads CATSDLAETTDTQYF. The CDR3 bases are TGTGCCACCAGTGATTTAGCGGAGACCACAGATACGCAGTATTTT.

The chain combines TRBV4-3 with TRBJ1-6; 7 bases line up with TRBD1. The CDR3 is 14 amino acids. V was pared by 2 bases and J by 9 bases, with 4 bases of the junction left unmatched. The V gene's germline CDR1 is LGHNA and CDR2 YSLEER. The CDR3 sequence: CASSQLGGGSPLHF. The CDR3 region has the DNA TGCGCCAGCAGCCAATTAGGGGGCGGTTCACCCCTCCACTTT.

The rearrangement links TRBV5-1 to TRBJ1-2; TRBD1 matches 12 bases. This CDR3 has 14 residues. Germline CDR1 reads SGHRS; CDR2 reads YFSETQ. The J segment lost 12 bases and the V segment lost 0 bases, leaving 6 bases of the junction unmatched. CDR3 amino acids: CASSLALGTGGHTF. The CDR3 nucleotides read TGCGCCAGCAGCTTGGCCCTTGGGACAGGGGGCCACACCTTC. The full variable domain, rest sourced from reference TRBV5-1 and TRBJ1-2, is KAGVTQTPRYLIKTRGQQVTLSCSPISGHRSVSWYQQTPGQGLQFLFEYFSETQRNKGNFPGRFSGRQFSNSRSEMNVSTLELGDSALYLCASSLALGTGGHTFGSGTRLTVV.

CDR3 in DNA: TGTGCCAGCAGCATATCTACAGGGTTTGATGAAGCTTTCTTT. Translating it yields CASSISTGFDEAFF. V is TRBV7-9 and J is TRBJ1-1; D perhaps matches TRBD1 (6 bases). Trimming stripped 5 bases from V and 7 bases from J, with 17 bases between. The CDR3 spans 14 residues. CDR1 and CDR2 (germline): SEHNR, FQNEAQ (reference sequence).

The chain recombines TRBV6-1 with TRBJ2-7, with D possibly matching TRBD2 (7 bases). V lost 1 base, J lost 0 bases, and 10 bases lay in between. This CDR3 contains 15 residues. Germline lookup yields CDR1 MNHNS and CDR2 SASEGT. The CDR3 region is CASSEGGGLSYEQYF. The CDR3 bases are TGTGCCAGCAGTGAAGGGGGGGGGCTCTCCTACGAGCAGTACTTC.

The V gene is TRBV10-3, the J gene TRBJ2-6; TRBD1 might be the D (5 bases). The CDR3 consists of 15 residues. With 3 bases removed from V and 0 bases from J, the gap between germline ends came to 6 bases. The germline gives CDR1 ENHRY, CDR2 SYGVKD. The CDR3 nucleotides read TGTGCCATCAGTGACAGGGCCTCTGGGGCCAACGTCCTGACTTTC. This encodes CAISDRASGANVLTF.

The rearrangement uses TRBV7-2 and TRBJ1-1; possibly TRBD1 for D (6 bases). The CDR3 has 15 amino acids. V was cut by 5 bases and J by 4 bases, with 17 bases left in between. Germline lookup yields CDR1 SGHTA and CDR2 FQGNSA. Here the CDR3 DNA reads TGTGCCAGCAGCCCGTGGATGGGGGCGGGCACTGAAGCTTTCTTT. This codes for CASSPWMGAGTEAFF.

This clone occurred once. The chain recombines TRBV5-4 with TRBJ1-2, with 9 bases identical to TRBD1. The CDR3 loop spans 16 amino acids. Germline trimming cut 3 bases from V and 5 bases from J; bases unmatched to any gene: 11. The germline gives CDR1 SGHNT, CDR2 YYREEE (reference sequence). CDR3 amino acids: CASSWGVDRGRYGYTF. In DNA form, the CDR3 reads TGTGCCAGCAGCTGGGGGGTGGACAGGGGCCGGTATGGCTACACCTTC.

The chain is built from TRBV19 and TRBJ1-1; D ambiguous. Deletions cut 5 bases from V and 6 bases from J, with 10 bases between. This CDR3 is built from 12 residues. Germline loops: CDR1 LNHDA, CDR2 SQIVND (reference sequence). The CDR3 DNA reads TGTGCCAGTAGTGACCGGACTCCTGAAGCTTTCTTT. Translated, it gives CASSDRTPEAFF.

This rearrangement joins TRBV4-3 to TRBJ1-2; 8 positions agree with TRBD1. CDR1 and CDR2 from the germline V gene are LGHNA and YSLEER. The V gene end was trimmed by 3 bases and the J gene end by 4 bases; junction bases not matched to a gene: 7. CDR3 length: 15 amino acids. The CDR3: CASSQGSGGVYGYTF. In nucleotides, the CDR3 is TGCGCCAGCAGCCAGGGGTCAGGGGGCGTCTATGGCTACACCTTC.

Points on this clone: Other nucleotide sequences from this sample produce the same CDR3. The V call is TRBV27, the J call TRBJ1-1, with D possibly matching TRBD1 (5 bases). Per germline, CDR1 MNHEY and CDR2 SMNVEV (reference sequence). The ends were cut back, 3 bases at V and 4 bases at J, with 9 bases in the middle. This CDR3 contains 13 residues. The CDR3 region has the DNA TGTGCCAGCAGTTTCATCAGGGCCACTGAAGCTTTCTTT. It specifies CASSFIRATEAFF.

The chain uses TRBV7-3 and TRBJ1-6; 8 positions match TRBD1. Trimming cost V 5 bases and J 8 bases; bases outside gene matches: 8. The CDR3 covers 15 residues. Germline V gives CDR1 SGHTA, CDR2 FQGTGA. The CDR3 is CASSRQAGGHSPLHF. The CDR3 DNA follows: TGTGCCAGCAGCCGACAGGCAGGGGGCCATTCACCCCTCCACTTT.

The chain links TRBV3-1 (or the pseudogene TRBV3-2) to TRBJ1-3; D not resolved. The length of the CDR3 is 14 residues. The V gene's germline CDR1 is LGHDT and CDR2 YNNKEL (reference sequence). Deletions cut 4 bases from V and 3 bases from J, with 10 bases between. The DNA for the CDR3 is TGTGCCAGCAGCCGAACAGAGAGTGGAAACACCATATATTTT. Translating it yields CASSRTESGNTIYF.

The table lists this clone with a few counts. The sample carries other DNA sequences with the same CDR3. This chain joins TRBV18 and TRBJ1-1; no reliable D call. The germline V gene encodes CDR1 KGHSH and CDR2 LQKENI. Deletions cut 3 bases from V and 3 bases from J, with 5 bases between. The CDR3 runs to 12 residues. CDR3 in amino acids: CASSPSDTEAFF. CDR3 sequence (DNA): TGTGCCAGCTCACCTAGCGACACTGAAGCTTTCTTT.

V is TRBV27 and J is TRBJ2-1, with D perhaps TRBD2 (6 bases). V lost 5 bases to trimming and J lost 7 bases, with 9 bases between them. CDR3 length: 12 residues. The germline V gene encodes CDR1 MNHEY and CDR2 SMNVEV (reference sequence). The CDR3 DNA follows: TGTGCCAGCAGTATGGGGGGTAATGAGCAGTTCTTC. Translating gives CASSMGGNEQFF.

The CDR3 loop reads CASRLEGRLADTQYF. The CDR3 DNA reads TGTGCAAGTCGCTTAGAAGGCAGGTTAGCAGATACGCAGTATTTT. This sequence joins TRBV12-2 and TRBJ2-3; the table's D call, TRBD1, has no DNA check behind it. TRBV12-2 is described as a pseudogene. This CDR3 comprises 15 residues.

The DNA for the CDR3 is TGTGCCAGCAGCTCCAGACAGGGGGTGTACAATGAGCAGTTCTTC. This sequence encodes CASSSRQGVYNEQFF. The gene calls are TRBV7-9 and TRBJ2-1, with TRBD1 matching over 9 bases. V shed 4 bases and J 4 bases; nucleotides not matched to a gene: 5. The V gene's germline CDR1 is SEHNR and CDR2 FQNEAQ (reference sequence). This CDR3 region has 15 residues.

This clone was detected once. The chain is built from TRBV12-3 or TRBV12-4 and TRBJ1-1; D may be TRBD1 (5 bases). Deletions cut 8 bases from V and 4 bases from J, with 14 bases between. The CDR3 has 13 residues. This CDR3 reads CASSWGGTTEAFF. The CDR3 bases are TGTGCCAGCTCTTGGGGGGGTACCACTGAAGCTTTCTTT.

This clone was seen once. One end of the junction is discordant with germline, which a read error may explain. The chain links TRBV19 to TRBJ1-3; the match to TRBD1 covers 7 bases. This CDR3 is 17 amino acids long. The germline CDR1 and CDR2 sequences are LNHDA and SQIVND (reference sequence). CDR3 region: CASSIARDSNSGNTIYF. The CDR3 DNA is TGTGCCAGTAGCATAGCCAGGGACAGCAACTCTGGAAACACCATATATTTT.

The chain is built from TRBV29-1 and TRBJ1-6; 7 bases agree with TRBD1. CDR1 SQVTM and CDR2 ANQGSEA come from the germline V gene. Trimming cost V 7 bases and J 7 bases; bases outside gene matches: 10. CDR3 length: 14 residues. The DNA of the CDR3 is TGCAGCGCTGGAGGAGGGGGCGACAATTCACCCCTCCACTTT. Translated: CSAGGGGDNSPLHF.

The chain is built from TRBV27 and TRBJ1-2; 7 positions match TRBD1. From germline, CDR1 is MNHEY and CDR2 SMNVEV (reference sequence). The CDR3 spans 13 residues. After removal of 10 bases from V and 7 bases from J, the junction contained 12 bases not matched to a gene. CDR3 loop: CATSFTGAGGYTF. In DNA form, the CDR3 reads TGTGCCACTTCCTTCACAGGGGCGGGTGGCTACACCTTC.

The chain uses TRBV18 and TRBJ1-2; the D gene is possibly TRBD1 (5 bases). The CDR3 has 17 residues. Germline-derived CDR1 and CDR2 are KGHSH and LQKENI. V lost 3 bases, J lost 6 bases, and 23 bases lay in between. The CDR3 DNA reads as TGTGCCAGCTCACCGCAGACCCCAGGGCGGTATCAGGATGGCTACACCTTC. It yields the protein CASSPQTPGRYQDGYTF.

The rearrangement uses TRBV5-1 and TRBJ1-2, with D possibly matching TRBD1 (6 bases). Germline lookup yields CDR1 SGHRS and CDR2 YFSETQ. The CDR3 loop spans 14 amino acids. Trimming pared 2 bases from V and 7 bases from J, leaving 15 bases between. DNA for the CDR3: TGCGCCAGCAGCTTAGGTGGGGACATTGCTGGCTACACCTTC. This gives the protein CASSLGGDIAGYTF.

The V call is TRBV10-2, the J call TRBJ1-2, with D perhaps TRBD1 (6 bases). Trimming took off 0 bases at V and 8 bases at J, with 10 bases between the two ends. The germline gives CDR1 WSHSY, CDR2 SAAADI. The CDR3 is made up of 13 amino acids. For the CDR3, the DNA is TGCGCCAGCAGTGAGTCAAGGGGGGGAGGCTACACCTTC. This encodes CASSESRGGGYTF.

The rearrangement joins TRBV7-2 to TRBJ2-7, with TRBD1 identical over 9 bases. The CDR3 is 14 amino acids. V trimming: 5 bases; J trimming: 6 bases; junction bases outside the gene matches: 8. The germline gives CDR1 SGHTA, CDR2 FQGNSA. In DNA form, the CDR3 reads TGTGCCAGCAGCATCTGGACAGGGGAAGGCGAGCAGTACTTC. It encodes CASSIWTGEGEQYF.

In its sample, this clone was seen a few times. The chain joins TRBV2 to TRBJ1-2; no firm D call. Looked up from germline, CDR1 is SNHLY and CDR2 is FYNNEI. The V gene lost 6 bases and the J gene lost 4 bases, with 9 bases spanning the gap. CDR3 length equals 12 residues. For the CDR3, the DNA is TGTGCCAGCAGGGAGGTCCTCTATGGCTACACCTTC. It encodes CASREVLYGYTF. Based on the CDR3 plus reference TRBV2 and TRBJ1-2, the full variable domain is EPEVTQTPSHQVTQMGQEVILRCVPISNHLYFYWYRQILGQKVEFLVSFYNNEISEKSEIFDDQFSVERPDGSNFTLKIRSTKLEDSAMYFCASREVLYGYTFGSGTRLTVV.

The table lists this clone with a few counts. The genes are TRBV27 and TRBJ1-4; tentatively, D is TRBD1 (5 bases). Trimming took off 2 bases at V and 10 bases at J, with 5 bases between the two ends. There are 11 residues in the CDR3. CDR1 and CDR2 from the germline V gene are MNHEY and SMNVEV (reference sequence). The CDR3, as DNA: TGTGCCAGCAGTTTAAGGGGAAAACTGTTTTTT. It codes for CASSLRGKLFF. The entire variable domain, with the rest obtained from reference TRBV27 and TRBJ1-4, is as follows: EAQVTQNPRYLITVTGKKLTVTCSQNMNHEYMSWYRQDPGLGLRQIYYSMNVEVTDKGDVPEGYKVSRKEKRNFPLILESPSPNQTSLYFCASSLRGKLFFGSGTQLSVL.

CDR3 in DNA: TGCAGTGCTAGTCGGACAGGGCTAAACGAGCAGTACTTC. Its translation is CSASRTGLNEQYF. V gene TRBV20-1 combines with J gene TRBJ2-7; 8 nucleotides align to TRBD1. The CDR3 extends over 13 amino acids. Germline-derived CDR1 and CDR2 are DFQATT and SNEGSKA (reference sequence). With 3 bases clipped from V and 5 bases from J, the junction kept 6 bases outside the gene matches.